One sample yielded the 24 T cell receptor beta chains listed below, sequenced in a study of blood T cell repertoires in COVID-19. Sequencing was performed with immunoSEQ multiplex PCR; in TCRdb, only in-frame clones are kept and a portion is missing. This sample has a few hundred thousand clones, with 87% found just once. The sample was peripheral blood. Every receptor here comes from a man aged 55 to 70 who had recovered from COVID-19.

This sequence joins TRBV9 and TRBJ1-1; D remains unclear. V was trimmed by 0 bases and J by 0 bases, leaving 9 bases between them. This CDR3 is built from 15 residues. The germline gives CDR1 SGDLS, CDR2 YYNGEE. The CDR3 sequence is CASSVGGLLNTEAFF. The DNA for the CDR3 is TGTGCCAGCAGCGTAGGAGGATTACTGAACACTGAAGCTTTCTTT. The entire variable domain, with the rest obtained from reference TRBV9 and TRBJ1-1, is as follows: DSGVTQTPKHLITATGQRVTLRCSPRSGDLSVYWYQQSLDQGLQFLIQYYNGEERAKGNILERFSAQQFPDLHSELNLSSLELGDSALYFCASSVGGLLNTEAFFGQGTRLTVV.

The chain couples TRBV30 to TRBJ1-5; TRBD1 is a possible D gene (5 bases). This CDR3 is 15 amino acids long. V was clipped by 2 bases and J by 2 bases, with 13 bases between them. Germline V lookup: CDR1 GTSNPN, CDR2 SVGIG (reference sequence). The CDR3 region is CAWSLGGYRNQPQHF. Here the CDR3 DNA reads TGTGCCTGGAGTTTGGGGGGATATCGCAATCAGCCCCAGCATTTT.

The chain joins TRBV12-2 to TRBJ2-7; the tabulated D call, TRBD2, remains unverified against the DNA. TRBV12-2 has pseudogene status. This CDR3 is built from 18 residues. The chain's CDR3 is CASRLARGGGRRSYEQYF. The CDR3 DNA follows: TGTGCAAGTCGCTTAGCGCGCGGGGGGGGTAGAAGGTCCTACGAGCAGTACTTC.

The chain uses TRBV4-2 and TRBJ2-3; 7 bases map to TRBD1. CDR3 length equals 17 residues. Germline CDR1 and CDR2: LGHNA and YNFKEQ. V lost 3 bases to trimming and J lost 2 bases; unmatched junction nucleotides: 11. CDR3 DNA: TGTGCCAGCAGCCAGGGACAGAACTACCAAAACACAGATACGCAGTATTTT. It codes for CASSQGQNYQNTDTQYF.

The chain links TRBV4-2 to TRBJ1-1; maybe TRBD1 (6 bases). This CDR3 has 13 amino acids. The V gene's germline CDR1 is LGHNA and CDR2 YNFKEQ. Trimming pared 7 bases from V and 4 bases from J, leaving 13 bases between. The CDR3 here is CASTSLGGTEAFF. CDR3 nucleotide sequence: TGTGCCAGCACCTCTTTAGGGGGCACTGAAGCTTTCTTT.

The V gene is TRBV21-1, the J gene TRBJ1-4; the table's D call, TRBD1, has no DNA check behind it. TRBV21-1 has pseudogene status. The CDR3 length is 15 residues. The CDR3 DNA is TGTGCCAGCAGCAAAATAGGGGGAACGGGTGAAAAACTGTTTTTT. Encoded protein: CASSKIGGTGEKLFF.

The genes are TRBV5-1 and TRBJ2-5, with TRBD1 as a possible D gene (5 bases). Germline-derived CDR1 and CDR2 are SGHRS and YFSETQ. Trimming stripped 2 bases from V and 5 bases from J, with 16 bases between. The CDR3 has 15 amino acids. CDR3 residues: CASSFGQSLGETQYF. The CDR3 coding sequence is TGCGCCAGCAGCTTCGGACAATCCTTAGGGGAGACCCAGTACTTC.

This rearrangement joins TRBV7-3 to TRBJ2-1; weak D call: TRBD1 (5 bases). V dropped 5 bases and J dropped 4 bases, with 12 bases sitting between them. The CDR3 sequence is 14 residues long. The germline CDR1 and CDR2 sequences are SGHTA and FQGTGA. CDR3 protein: CASSPGQSYNEQFF. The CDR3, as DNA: TGTGCCAGCAGCCCAGGGCAGTCGTACAATGAGCAGTTCTTC. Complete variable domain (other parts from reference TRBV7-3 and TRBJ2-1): GAGVSQTPSNKVTEKGKYVELRCDPISGHTALYWYRQSLGQGPEFLIYFQGTGAADDSGLPNDRFFAVRPEGSVSTLKIQRTERGDSAVYLCASSPGQSYNEQFFGPGTRLTVL.

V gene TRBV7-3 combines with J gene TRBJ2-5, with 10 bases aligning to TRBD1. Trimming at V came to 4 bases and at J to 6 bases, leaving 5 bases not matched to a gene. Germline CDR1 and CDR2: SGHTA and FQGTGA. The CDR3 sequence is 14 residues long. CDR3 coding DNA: TGTGCCAGCAGCTGGGGGACAGGGGATAAGACCCAGTACTTC. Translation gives CASSWGTGDKTQYF.

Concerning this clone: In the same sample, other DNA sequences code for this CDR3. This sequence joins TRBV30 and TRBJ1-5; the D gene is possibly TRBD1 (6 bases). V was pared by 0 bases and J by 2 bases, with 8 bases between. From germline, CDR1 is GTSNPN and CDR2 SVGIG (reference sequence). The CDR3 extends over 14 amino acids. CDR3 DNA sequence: TGTGCCTGGAGTGTGTCAGGGGGCAATCAGCCCCAGCATTTT. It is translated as CAWSVSGGNQPQHF.

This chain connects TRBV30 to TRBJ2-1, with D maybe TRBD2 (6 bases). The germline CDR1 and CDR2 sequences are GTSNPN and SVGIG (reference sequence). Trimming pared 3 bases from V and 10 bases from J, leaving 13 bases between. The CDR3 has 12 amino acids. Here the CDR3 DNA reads TGTGCCTGGAGGCGGGACCGGACAGAGCAGTTCTTC. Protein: CAWRRDRTEQFF.

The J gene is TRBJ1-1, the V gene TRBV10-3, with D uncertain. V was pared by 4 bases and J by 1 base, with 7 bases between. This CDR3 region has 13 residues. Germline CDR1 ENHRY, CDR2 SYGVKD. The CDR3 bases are TGTGCCATCAGTGTGAACGGGAACACTGAAGCTTTCTTT. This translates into CAISVNGNTEAFF.

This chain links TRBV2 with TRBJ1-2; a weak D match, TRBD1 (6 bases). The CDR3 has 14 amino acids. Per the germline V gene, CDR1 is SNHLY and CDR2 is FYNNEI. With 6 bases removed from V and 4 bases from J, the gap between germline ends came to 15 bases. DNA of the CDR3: TGTGCCAGCAGGGACAGTCCGGGCATCTATGGCTACACCTTC. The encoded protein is CASRDSPGIYGYTF.

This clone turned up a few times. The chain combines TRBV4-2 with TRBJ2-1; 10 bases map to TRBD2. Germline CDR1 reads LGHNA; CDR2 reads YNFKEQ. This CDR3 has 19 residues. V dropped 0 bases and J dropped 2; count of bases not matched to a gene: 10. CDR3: CASSQEGRAGGPPYNEQFF. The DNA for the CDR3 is TGTGCCAGCAGCCAAGAAGGGAGAGCGGGGGGGCCCCCCTACAATGAGCAGTTCTTC.

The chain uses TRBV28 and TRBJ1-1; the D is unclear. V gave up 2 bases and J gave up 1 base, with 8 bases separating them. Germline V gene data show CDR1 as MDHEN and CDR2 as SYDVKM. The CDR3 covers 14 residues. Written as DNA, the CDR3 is TGTGCCAGCAGTTTAATTCAGGAGAACACTGAAGCTTTCTTT. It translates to CASSLIQENTEAFF.

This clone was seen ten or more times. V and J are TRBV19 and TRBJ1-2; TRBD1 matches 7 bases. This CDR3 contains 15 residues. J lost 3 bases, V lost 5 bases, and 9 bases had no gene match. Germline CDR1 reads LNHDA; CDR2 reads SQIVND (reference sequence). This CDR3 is CASSQGTAYHYGYTF. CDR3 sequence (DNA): TGTGCCAGTAGTCAGGGGACAGCGTACCACTATGGCTACACCTTC.

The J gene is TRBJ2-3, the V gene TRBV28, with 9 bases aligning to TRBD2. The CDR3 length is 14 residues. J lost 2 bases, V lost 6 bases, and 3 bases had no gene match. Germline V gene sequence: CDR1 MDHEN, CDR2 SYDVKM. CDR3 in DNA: TGTGCCAGCAGACGACTAGCGGTCACAGATACGCAGTATTTT. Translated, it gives CASRRLAVTDTQYF.

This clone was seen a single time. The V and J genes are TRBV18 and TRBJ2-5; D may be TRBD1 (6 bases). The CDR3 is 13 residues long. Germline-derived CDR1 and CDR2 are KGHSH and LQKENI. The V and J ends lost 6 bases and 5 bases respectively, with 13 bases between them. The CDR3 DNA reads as TGTGCCAGCTCCCACAGGGAAGTCGAGACCCAGTACTTC. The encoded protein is CASSHREVETQYF.

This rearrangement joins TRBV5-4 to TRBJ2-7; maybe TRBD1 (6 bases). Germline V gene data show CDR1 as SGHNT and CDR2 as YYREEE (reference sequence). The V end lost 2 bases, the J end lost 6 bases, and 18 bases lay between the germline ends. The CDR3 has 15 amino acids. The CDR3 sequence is CASSLKGTQRSEQYF. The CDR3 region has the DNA TGTGCCAGCAGCTTAAAAGGGACACAGAGGTCCGAGCAGTACTTC.

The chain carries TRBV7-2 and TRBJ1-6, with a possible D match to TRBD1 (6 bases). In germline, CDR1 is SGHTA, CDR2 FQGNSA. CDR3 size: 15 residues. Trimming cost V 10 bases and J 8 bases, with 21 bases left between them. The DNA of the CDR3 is TGTGCCACCGTGTTACAGGGCAGGAGTGATTCACCCCTCCACTTT. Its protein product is CATVLQGRSDSPLHF.

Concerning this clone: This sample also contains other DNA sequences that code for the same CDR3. CDR3 nucleotides: TGTGCCTGGTCGGGACAGGGCAATCAGCCCCAGCATTTT. Translating it yields CAWSGQGNQPQHF. The chain is built from TRBV30 and TRBJ1-5; 8 bases map to TRBD1. Per germline, CDR1 GTSNPN and CDR2 SVGIG (reference sequence). CDR3 length: 13 residues. The junction had 2 bases not matched to a gene; V was cut back by 5 bases and J by 2 bases.

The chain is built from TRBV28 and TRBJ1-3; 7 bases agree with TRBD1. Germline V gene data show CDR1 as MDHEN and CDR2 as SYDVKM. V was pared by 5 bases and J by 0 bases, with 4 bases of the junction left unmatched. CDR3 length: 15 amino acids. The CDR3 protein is CASSRQGNSGNTIYF. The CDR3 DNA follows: TGTGCCAGCAGTCGACAGGGCAACTCTGGAAACACCATATATTTT.

DNA for the CDR3: TGTGCCAGCAGTTTGGGTTCAGGTCAGCCCCAGCATTTT. Amino acids: CASSLGSGQPQHF. This chain links TRBV27 with TRBJ1-5, with D uncertain. Germline V gene lookup returns CDR1 MNHEY and CDR2 SMNVEV (reference sequence). CDR3 length: 13 amino acids. Trimming took 3 bases from V and 6 from J, leaving 9 bases between them.

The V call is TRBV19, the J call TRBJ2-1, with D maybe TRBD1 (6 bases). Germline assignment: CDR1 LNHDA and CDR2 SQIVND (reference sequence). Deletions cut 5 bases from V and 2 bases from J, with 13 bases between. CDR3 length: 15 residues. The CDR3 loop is CASSSPGQPYNEQFF. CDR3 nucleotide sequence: TGTGCCAGTAGTTCCCCGGGACAACCCTACAATGAGCAGTTCTTC.